The sequence of this T cell receptor (beta chain) was determined in a study of blood T cell repertoires in COVID-19. Study details: Sites across the United States, Italy and Spain contributed samples from acute and convalescent COVID-19.

In the authors' methods: Estimation of nucleated cell counts relied on the amplification of reference gene primers. Libraries were prepared by immunoSEQ multiplex PCR; TCRdb keeps only in-frame clonotypes and omits some of them. The V and J calls and clone size were taken over from that table, and D and trimming were inferred from the DNA. The sample has more than 110,000 clones, 80% to 90% seen once; the top ten hold 4.3%. What was sequenced was peripheral blood. This receptor was identified in a middle-aged woman with acute or convalescent COVID-19.

The CDR3 region is CASSEQGYHNSPLHF. In nucleotides, the CDR3 is TGTGCCAGCAGTGAGCAGGGCTACCATAATTCACCCCTCCACTTT. The chain combines TRBV2 with TRBJ1-6; tentatively, D is TRBD1 (5 bases). This CDR3 spans 15 amino acids. Germline CDR1 and CDR2: SNHLY and FYNNEI. V was clipped by 3 bases and J by 5 bases, with 11 bases between them.